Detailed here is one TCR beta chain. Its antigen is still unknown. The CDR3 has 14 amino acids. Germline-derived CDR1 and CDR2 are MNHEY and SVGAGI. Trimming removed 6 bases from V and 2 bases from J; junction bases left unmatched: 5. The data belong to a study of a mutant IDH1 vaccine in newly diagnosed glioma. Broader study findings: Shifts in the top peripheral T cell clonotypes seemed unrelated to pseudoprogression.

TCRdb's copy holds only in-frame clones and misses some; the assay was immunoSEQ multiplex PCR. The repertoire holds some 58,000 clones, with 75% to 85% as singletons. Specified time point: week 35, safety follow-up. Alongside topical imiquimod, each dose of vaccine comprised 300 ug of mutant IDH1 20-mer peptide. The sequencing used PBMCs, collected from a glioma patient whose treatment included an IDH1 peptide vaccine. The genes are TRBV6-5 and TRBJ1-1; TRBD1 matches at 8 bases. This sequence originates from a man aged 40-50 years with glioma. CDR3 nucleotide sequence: TGTGCCAGCAGCCAGGACAGGGTCAACACTGAAGCTTTCTTT. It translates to CASSQDRVNTEAFF.